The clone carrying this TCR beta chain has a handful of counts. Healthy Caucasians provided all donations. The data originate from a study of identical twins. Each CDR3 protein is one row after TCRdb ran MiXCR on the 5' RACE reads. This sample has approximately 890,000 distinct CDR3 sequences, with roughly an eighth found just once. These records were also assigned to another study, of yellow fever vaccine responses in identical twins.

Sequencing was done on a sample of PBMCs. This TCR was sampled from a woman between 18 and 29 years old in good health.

The CDR3 DNA reads as TGTGCCAGCAGTGAGAGGCTAGCGGGAGGTTTATCCTACGAGCAGTACTTC. It specifies CASSERLAGGLSYEQYF. The chain combines TRBV2 with TRBJ2-7; 11 positions agree with TRBD2. Germline V gene data show CDR1 as SNHLY and CDR2 as FYNNEI. The CDR3 has 17 residues. Unmatched junction bases numbered 8, after V lost 3 bases and J lost 1 base.